Ten or more counts support the clone carrying this TCR beta chain. The data were obtained in a study of T cells in Graves' hyperthyroidism and ophthalmopathy. Germline V gene data show CDR1 as SGHRS and CDR2 as YFSETQ. Trimming removed 0 bases from V and 8 bases from J, with 15 bases in between. The CDR3 sequence is 16 residues long. Amplified regions were TCR beta CDR3 sequences from RNA transcripts. During a first-round RT-PCR of the TCR CDR3, the HTBI primer set was used. TCRdb analysed the multiplex PCR reads with MiXCR anew, one entry per CDR3 protein. The sample holds hundreds of thousands of distinct CDR3 sequences; more than 12% are singletons and the top ten take over 25%. Graves' hyperthyroidism is called stable when ophthalmopathy does not progress within 18 months. The hyperthyroidism patients had all been newly diagnosed, and their disease duration was under 2 months. Their ages ranged from 18 to 65 years. Investigators excluded patients with uncontrolled infection, other autoimmune disease, pregnancy or lactation. Clinical symptoms, serum thyroxine, TRAb, thyroid ultrasound and orbital computed tomography established diagnosis.

This clonotype was obtained from a woman in her 30s with Graves' hyperthyroidism. Material: blood. This chain links TRBV5-1 with TRBJ1-6, with D possibly TRBD1 on 5 matching bases. The CDR3 nucleotides read TGCGCCAGCAGCTTGGCCAACTCAGGGACGGATTCACCCCTCCACTTT. This translates into CASSLANSGTDSPLHF.